This TCR beta chain derives from a study of T cells after posttransplantation cyclophosphamide. Study results and caveats: After PTCy, TRB diversity resembled that of CNI/methotrexate controls. Donor CD8+ memory clones often dominated recipient blood repertoires at later times.

The CDR3 contains 17 residues. CDR1 and CDR2 (germline): SGHVS, FNYEAQ. J was trimmed by 5 bases and V by 5 bases; bases with no gene match: 7. Concerning this clone itself: Its cognate antigen is unknown.

Controls had myeloablative marrow grafts with methotrexate and calcineurin inhibitor, sampled at 1 year. Sequencing was performed with immunoSEQ multiplex PCR; in TCRdb, only in-frame clones are kept and a portion is missing. The sample lists 15,000 to 20,000 clones; 85% were seen once. The sample in question was PBMCs, obtained after allogeneic stem cell transplant with calcineurin inhibitor and methotrexate. The clonotype was recovered from a young adult female patient who received an allogeneic stem cell transplant from an unrelated donor, was CMV-positive, and had acute and chronic GVHD. The graft donor may be the source of some T cells. The chain carries TRBV7-6 and TRBJ2-1, with 15 bases fitting TRBD2. The CDR3 protein is CASSPGLAGGLNNEQFF. CDR3 sequence (DNA): TGTGCCAGCAGCCCCGGACTAGCGGGAGGGCTCAACAATGAGCAGTTCTTC.